These 24 T cell receptor beta chains were sequenced from one sample in a study of blood T cell repertoires in COVID-19. Sequencing was performed with immunoSEQ multiplex PCR; in TCRdb, only in-frame clones are kept and a portion is missing. The table lists around 250,000 clones, around 90% of them singletons. Sequencing used PBMCs or T cells enriched from blood (not recorded which). These receptors all come from a woman in her 30s with acute COVID-19.

This chain connects TRBV5-4 to TRBJ2-1; the match to TRBD2 covers 10 bases. Germline CDR1 is SGHNT and CDR2 is YYREEE (reference sequence). CDR3 length: 15 residues. The ends lost 4 bases at V and 8 bases at J; junction bases unmatched: 9. The CDR3 is CASSNEASGSDEQFF. The CDR3 coding sequence is TGTGCCAGCAGCAACGAGGCTAGCGGGAGCGATGAGCAGTTCTTC.

The chain combines TRBV5-1 with TRBJ2-3; 10 positions match TRBD1. Per the germline V gene, CDR1 is SGHRS and CDR2 is YFSETQ. The CDR3 consists of 15 residues. With 4 bases clipped from V and 2 bases from J, the junction kept 4 bases outside the gene matches. CDR3: CASSPGQGNTDTQYF. Here the CDR3 DNA reads TGCGCCAGCAGCCCGGGACAGGGGAACACAGATACGCAGTATTTT.

The V call is TRBV28, the J call TRBJ1-6, with a tentative D call TRBD1 (6 bases). CDR3 length: 16 amino acids. Germline V gives CDR1 MDHEN, CDR2 SYDVKM. The V end lost 0 bases, the J end lost 6 bases, and 12 bases lay between the germline ends. The DNA of the CDR3 is TGTGCCAGCAGTTTATGGGCAGGGGTACGTAATTCACCCCTCCACTTT. It encodes CASSLWAGVRNSPLHF.

The CDR3 spells CASSQWGSYEQYF. The CDR3 nucleotides read TGTGCCAGCAGCCAGTGGGGCAGCTACGAGCAGTACTTC. The rearrangement joins TRBV11-2 to TRBJ2-7; tentatively, D is TRBD1 (5 bases). The CDR3 extends over 13 amino acids. With 5 bases removed from V and 3 bases from J, the gap between germline ends came to 11 bases. Germline V gene data show CDR1 as SGHAT and CDR2 as FQNNGV.

In nucleotides, the CDR3 is TGTGCCAGTAGTGAGGAGGGGAGGGTGGAGCTGTTTTTT. Protein product: CASSEEGRVELFF. The chain uses TRBV19 and TRBJ2-2; 7 nucleotides agree with TRBD2. CDR3 length: 13 residues. Germline CDR1 is LNHDA and CDR2 is SQIVND (reference sequence). The ends lost 5 bases at V and 10 bases at J; junction bases unmatched: 7.

For the CDR3, the DNA is TGTGCCAGTAGGGACGGGGGGGGACAGGGCTACGAGCAGTACTTC. It yields the protein CASRDGGGQGYEQYF. This chain links TRBV19 with TRBJ2-7; TRBD1 might be the D (9 bases). Germline V lookup: CDR1 LNHDA, CDR2 SQIVND (reference sequence). V was pared by 6 bases and J by 3 bases, with 18 bases between. The CDR3 runs 15 residues.

This clone was counted a single time. The V call is TRBV2, the J call TRBJ2-1; 7 bases are shared with TRBD2. V was pared by 0 bases and J by 0 bases, with 11 bases of the junction left unmatched. Germline CDR1 reads SNHLY; CDR2 reads FYNNEI. The CDR3 contains 19 residues. For the CDR3, the DNA is TGTGCCAGCAGTGAAGCAACCAGCGGGGCACGTAGCTCCTACAATGAGCAGTTCTTC. It codes for CASSEATSGARSSYNEQFF.

The V and J genes are TRBV3-1 (or the pseudogene TRBV3-2) and TRBJ1-4; 10 bases align to TRBD1. Germline V lookup: CDR1 LGHDT, CDR2 YNNKEL (reference sequence). The CDR3 contains 17 residues. Losses at the gene ends were 0 bases for V and 7 bases for J; bases not matched to a gene: 8. This CDR3 reads CASSQEVPGQGFEKLFF. CDR3 nucleotide sequence: TGTGCCAGCAGCCAAGAAGTCCCGGGACAGGGGTTTGAAAAACTGTTTTTT.

The CDR3 DNA follows: TGTGCCAGCAGCGTAGGGAGTCCCCCAGATACGCAGTATTTT. Translating gives CASSVGSPPDTQYF. The chain has TRBV9 and TRBJ2-3; D gene uncertain. The length of the CDR3 is 14 residues. CDR1 and CDR2 (germline): SGDLS, YYNGEE. Trimming stripped 0 bases from V and 4 bases from J, with 9 bases between.

The chain recombines TRBV16 with TRBJ2-7; D unclear. The CDR3 spans 12 residues. Germline V gene sequence: CDR1 KGHSY, CDR2 FQNENV. Trimming took off 0 bases at V and 5 bases at J, with 5 bases between the two ends. The CDR3 region has the DNA TGTGCCAGCAGCCAATCTGGGCACGAGCAGTACTTC. Residues: CASSQSGHEQYF.

The chain joins TRBV5-5 to TRBJ1-2; 8 bases agree with TRBD1. The CDR3 spans 18 residues. V shed 0 bases, J shed 5 bases, and the junction held 15 bases outside the gene matches. The germline gives CDR1 SGHKS, CDR2 YYEKEE (reference sequence). CDR3: CASSLGDRGTRDRYGYTF. CDR3 nucleotide sequence: TGTGCCAGCAGCTTGGGAGACAGGGGCACCCGCGATAGGTATGGCTACACCTTC.

V is TRBV9 and J is TRBJ1-6, with a weak D call TRBD1 (6 bases). The CDR3 is 14 residues long. Germline V gene data show CDR1 as SGDLS and CDR2 as YYNGEE. Trimming left V 0 bases short and J 10 bases short, with 11 bases between. For the CDR3, the DNA is TGTGCCAGCAGCGTAGGGCCAGGGGAATCACCCCTCCACTTT. Translation gives CASSVGPGESPLHF.

The V and J genes are TRBV27 and TRBJ1-1; 7 nucleotides align to TRBD1. V shed 6 bases, J shed 7 bases, and the junction held 17 bases outside the gene matches. This CDR3 comprises 16 residues. From germline, CDR1 is MNHEY and CDR2 SMNVEV (reference sequence). The CDR3 nucleotides read TGTGCCAGCAGGACGACTCGTGGCGACAGGGTGGTTGAAGCTTTCTTT. Translating gives CASRTTRGDRVVEAFF.

This chain connects TRBV27 to TRBJ2-2; 7 bases are a match to TRBD2. The CDR3 is made up of 14 amino acids. After removal of 1 base from V and 7 bases from J, the junction contained 3 bases not matched to a gene. Germline-derived CDR1 and CDR2 are MNHEY and SMNVEV (reference sequence). As DNA, the CDR3 is TGTGCCAGCAGTTTATACGCTAGCGGCGGGGAGCTGTTTTTT. Translation gives CASSLYASGGELFF.

The chain has TRBV27 and TRBJ2-1; the match to TRBD1 covers 11 bases. Germline V CDR1 and CDR2: MNHEY, SMNVEV (reference sequence). Unmatched junction bases numbered 10, after V lost 6 bases and J lost 9 bases. The CDR3 consists of 15 residues. The CDR3 coding sequence is TGTGCCAGCAGGACCGGGACAGGGGGGAAAGGTGAGCAGTTCTTC. Encoded protein: CASRTGTGGKGEQFF.

The chain carries TRBV7-3 and TRBJ2-2; TRBD2 matches at 7 bases. Per the germline V gene, CDR1 is SGHTA and CDR2 is FQGTGA. Trimming at V came to 2 bases and at J to 2 bases, leaving 8 bases not matched to a gene. The CDR3 length is 17 residues. Here the CDR3 DNA reads TGTGCCAGCAGCTTAGGGGCGAGCGGGATTAACACCGGGGAGCTGTTTTTT. This sequence encodes CASSLGASGINTGELFF.

The chain couples TRBV4-3 to TRBJ2-7; a weak D match, TRBD2 (6 bases). CDR3 length equals 15 residues. Between the trimmed V and J ends, which lost 4 bases and 5 bases, there was a span of 18 bases. Germline-derived CDR1 and CDR2 are LGHNA and YSLEER. DNA for the CDR3: TGCGCCAGCAGCCTAAGGTCGTGGGGGGAGGACGAGCAGTACTTC. It translates to CASSLRSWGEDEQYF.

This clone has only one observation. The rearrangement links TRBV28 to TRBJ2-7; 7 nucleotides align to TRBD1. This CDR3 has 17 amino acids. The ends lost 1 base at V and 1 base at J; junction bases unmatched: 10. The germline gives CDR1 MDHEN, CDR2 SYDVKM. The CDR3 DNA sequence: TGTGCCAGCAGTTTATTTTACAGGGGCACAACTTCCTACGAGCAGTACTTC. Protein: CASSLFYRGTTSYEQYF.

The CDR3, as DNA: TGTGCCAGCAGTTTAGTCGCCGGTGTCGATGAGCAGTTCTTC. Protein product: CASSLVAGVDEQFF. The chain recombines TRBV28 with TRBJ2-1; D is uncertain. The CDR3 extends over 14 amino acids. Trimming shortened V by 2 bases and J by 8 bases, and 13 bases separated the two germline ends. Germline V gene lookup returns CDR1 MDHEN and CDR2 SYDVKM.

Notes on this clone: The same CDR3 is also encoded by other DNA sequences in this sample. The rearrangement joins TRBV2 to TRBJ1-5; no firm D call. Germline-derived CDR1 and CDR2 are SNHLY and FYNNEI. The V end lost 6 bases, the J end lost 2 bases, and 5 bases lay between the germline ends. The CDR3 covers 12 residues. The CDR3 nucleotides read TGTGCCAGCAGAGCGGGCAATCAGCCCCAGCATTTT. This sequence encodes CASRAGNQPQHF.

The chain joins TRBV10-2 to TRBJ2-7; the match to TRBD2 covers 8 bases. Germline CDR1 reads WSHSY; CDR2 reads SAAADI. Trimming took 6 bases from V and 3 from J; bases not matched to a gene: 7. This CDR3 contains 14 residues. CDR3 coding DNA: TGCGCCAGCAGCCCCTCGGGGGGGCGCTACGAGCAGTACTTC. It specifies CASSPSGGRYEQYF.

The chain uses TRBV24-1 and TRBJ2-1; 7 nucleotides line up with TRBD2. CDR3 length: 14 residues. Losses at the gene ends were 5 bases for V and 9 bases for J; bases not matched to a gene: 9. Germline V gene sequence: CDR1 KGHDR, CDR2 SFDVKD. The CDR3 DNA is TGTGCCACCAGTGTTGCGGGAGTGTACGGTGAGCAGTTCTTC. This encodes CATSVAGVYGEQFF.

The chain uses TRBV19 and TRBJ2-5, with 11 nucleotides matching TRBD1. Losses at the gene ends were 5 bases for V and 3 bases for J; bases not matched to a gene: 8. This CDR3 has 16 residues. The V gene's germline CDR1 is LNHDA and CDR2 SQIVND (reference sequence). Here the CDR3 reads CASSPRRGQGEETQYF. For the CDR3, the DNA is TGTGCCAGTAGTCCAAGGAGGGGACAGGGGGAAGAGACCCAGTACTTC.

The rearrangement links TRBV5-1 to TRBJ1-2; D is unresolved. This CDR3 has 13 amino acids. V was clipped by 2 bases and J by 6 bases, with 11 bases between them. Germline CDR1 reads SGHRS; CDR2 reads YFSETQ. The chain's CDR3 is CASSFLAGNGYTF. Here the CDR3 DNA reads TGCGCCAGCAGCTTCCTAGCCGGGAATGGCTACACCTTC.